The rows below give T cell receptor beta chains drawn from one sample of a study of cytomegalovirus exposure and HLA in healthy donors. The assay was immunoSEQ multiplex PCR, and TCRdb's table has in-frame clones only and misses some. The sample carries more than 95,000 clones, 75% to 85% recorded once. The sequencing sample was made of PBMCs. Receptor source: a woman aged 45-59 years in good health and CMV-seropositive. Each CDR3 is given with its conserved first and last residue. Fields, in order: J gene, V gene, CDR3 protein.

j_gene: TRBJ1-4; v_gene: TRBV5-1; CDR3aa: CASSLDRSGEKLFF
j_gene: TRBJ1-1; v_gene: TRBV18; CDR3aa: CASSLDRADTEAFF
j_gene: TRBJ2-3; v_gene: TRBV7-9; CDR3aa: CASSLAFSGTDTQYF
j_gene: TRBJ2-3; v_gene: TRBV19; CDR3aa: CASSQRPGQGGSDTQYF
j_gene: TRBJ2-3; v_gene: TRBV9; CDR3aa: CASSVGGGSLDTQYF
j_gene: TRBJ2-1; v_gene: TRBV27; CDR3aa: CASSGTGANEQFF
j_gene: NA; v_gene: TRBV4-2; CDR3aa: CASSQYAAEGSSYEQYF
j_gene: TRBJ2-3; v_gene: TRBV5-1; CDR3aa: CASSLALGLAGGSDTQYF
j_gene: TRBJ2-7; v_gene: TRBV5-6; CDR3aa: CASSLGGISYEQYF
j_gene: TRBJ2-5; v_gene: TRBV19; CDR3aa: CASSGGTHRGETQYF
j_gene: TRBJ1-1; v_gene: TRBV5-1; CDR3aa: CASSLVGGGNTEAFF
j_gene: TRBJ1-1; v_gene: TRBV5-4; CDR3aa: CASSFGLTANTEAFF
j_gene: TRBJ1-2; v_gene: TRBV7-2; CDR3aa: CASSQAFWTGDFGYTF
j_gene: TRBJ2-7; v_gene: TRBV5-4; CDR3aa: CASSLGGDEQYF
j_gene: TRBJ2-2; v_gene: TRBV1; CDR3aa: CTSSQPRPLGTPNTGELFF
j_gene: TRBJ2-5; v_gene: TRBV2; CDR3aa: CASEYQETQYF
j_gene: TRBJ2-1; v_gene: TRBV7-6; CDR3aa: CASSLSSGRPARYNEQFF
j_gene: TRBJ2-3; v_gene: TRBV5-1; CDR3aa: CASSFAVLAGVTDTQYF
j_gene: TRBJ2-7; v_gene: TRBV6-6; CDR3aa: CASASGRAISHEQYF
j_gene: TRBJ1-3; v_gene: TRBV7-9; CDR3aa: CSSSHLRDRSGNTIYF
j_gene: TRBJ2-1; v_gene: TRBV6-5; CDR3aa: CASKRDSYNEQFF
j_gene: TRBJ2-5; v_gene: TRBV19; CDR3aa: CASSAQTGGLETQYF
j_gene: TRBJ1-2; v_gene: TRBV5-4; CDR3aa: CASRWDRQNYGYTF
j_gene: TRBJ2-7; v_gene: TRBV5-1; CDR3aa: CASSTGLAEMYF
j_gene: TRBJ2-1; v_gene: TRBV5-5; CDR3aa: CASSSTGDNEQFF
j_gene: TRBJ2-7; v_gene: TRBV6-5; CDR3aa: CASRAGGLEQYF